This T cell receptor (beta chain) is drawn from a study of radiotherapy plus CTLA-4 blockade in lung cancer. Background on the study: Objective responses were seen in around 18% of patients, disease control in more than 30%.

Sequencing used immunoSEQ multiplex PCR; TCRdb keeps in-frame clones, though not all of them. This table has about 39,000 clones, about four fifths appearing once. With regard to this clone: Its cognate antigen is unknown.

Study-wide results and limits: Blood TCR clones of tumor origin expanded after radiotherapy plus ipilimumab.

The trim removed 4 bases at V and 6 bases at J, leaving 5 bases unmatched. The germline gives CDR1 SNHLY, CDR2 FYNNEI. The CDR3 has 15 amino acids. The receptor comes from a human donor with non-small cell lung cancer that progressed on radiotherapy plus ipilimumab. This specimen consisted of peripheral blood, obtained from a patient treated with radiotherapy plus ipilimumab. The chain has TRBV2 and TRBJ2-3; TRBD2 matches at 12 bases. This CDR3 is CASSGRLAGVDTQYF. CDR3 coding DNA: TGTGCCAGCAGTGGAAGACTAGCGGGGGTTGATACGCAGTATTTT. Looking up the rest from reference TRBV2 and TRBJ2-3 gives the full variable domain: EPEVTQTPSHQVTQMGQEVILRCVPISNHLYFYWYRQILGQKVEFLVSFYNNEISEKSEIFDDQFSVERPDGSNFTLKIRSTKLEDSAMYFCASSGRLAGVDTQYFGPGTRLTVL.